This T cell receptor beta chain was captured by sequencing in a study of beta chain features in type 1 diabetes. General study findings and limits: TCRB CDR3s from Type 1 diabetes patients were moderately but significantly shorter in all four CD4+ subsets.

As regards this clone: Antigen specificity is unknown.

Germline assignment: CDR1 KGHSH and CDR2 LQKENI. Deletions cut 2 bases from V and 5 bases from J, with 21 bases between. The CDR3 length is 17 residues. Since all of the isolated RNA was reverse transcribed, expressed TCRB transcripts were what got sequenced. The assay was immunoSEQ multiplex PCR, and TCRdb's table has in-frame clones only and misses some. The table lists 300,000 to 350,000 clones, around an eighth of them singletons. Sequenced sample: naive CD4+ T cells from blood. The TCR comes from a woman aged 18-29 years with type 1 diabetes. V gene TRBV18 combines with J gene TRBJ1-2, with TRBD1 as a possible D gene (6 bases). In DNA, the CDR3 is TGTGCCAGCTCACCATCCGCTTCGACAGGACTAGGGTATGGCTACACCTTC. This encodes CASSPSASTGLGYGYTF. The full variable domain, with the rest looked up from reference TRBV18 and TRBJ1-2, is NAGVMQNPRHLVRRRGQEARLRCSPMKGHSHVYWYRQLPEEGLKFMVYLQKENIIDESGMPKERFSAEFPKEGPSILRIQQVVRGDSAAYFCASSPSASTGLGYGYTFGSGTRLTVV.